The rows below give T cell receptor beta chains drawn from one sample of a study of OX40 agonist ivuxolimab in advanced cancers. Some clones are missing from TCRdb's copy, which holds only in-frame ones; the method was immunoSEQ multiplex PCR. The table includes 66,000 or so clones, about 90% detected once. This specimen consisted of CD4+ or CD8+ T cells sorted from blood, obtained in a trial of the OX40 agonist ivuxolimab. The source of these receptors is an adult with an advanced solid tumor such as melanoma, head and neck, liver or kidney cancer. Each CDR3 is given with its conserved first and last residue. The order of the fields is D gene, V gene, clone size, J gene, CDR3 protein, CDR3 DNA. The D gene is left open where the match is weak. Clone size is given for some rows only: seen once, a few or many times, or a class if the clone is expanded.

D: NA
V: TRBV6-6
size: NA
J: TRBJ2-5
CDR3: CASSYSSETQYF
DNA: TGTGCCAGCAGTTACTCATCCGAGACCCAGTACTTC

D: NA
V: TRBV27
size: few
J: TRBJ1-1
CDR3: CASSMSRAGRTEAFF
DNA: TGTGCCAGCAGTATGAGTCGGGCGGGGAGGACTGAAGCTTTCTTT

D: NA
V: TRBV27
size: NA
J: TRBJ1-6
CDR3: CASSLGSSYNSPLHF
DNA: TGTGCCAGCAGTTTAGGGAGCTCCTATAATTCACCCCTCCACTTT

D: TRBD1
V: TRBV27
size: NA
J: TRBJ2-1
CDR3: CASTIGQGKLHEQFF
DNA: TGTGCCAGCACTATTGGACAGGGGAAGCTCCATGAGCAGTTCTTC

D: NA
V: TRBV30
size: few
J: TRBJ1-5
CDR3: CAWSWENSNQPQHF
DNA: TGTGCCTGGAGTTGGGAGAATAGCAATCAGCCCCAGCATTTT

D: NA
V: TRBV29-1
size: NA
J: TRBJ1-2
CDR3: CSVETDEDGYTF
DNA: TGCAGCGTTGAGACAGACGAAGATGGCTACACCTTC

D: NA
V: TRBV6-5
size: NA
J: TRBJ2-1
CDR3: CASSYKDIYNEQFF
DNA: TGTGCCAGCAGTTACAAGGACATCTACAATGAGCAGTTCTTC

D: NA
V: TRBV4-1
size: NA
J: TRBJ1-1
CDR3: CASSQDPVNRVVWTEAFF
DNA: TGCGCCAGCAGCCAAGACCCCGTAAATCGGGTAGTATGGACTGAAGCTTTCTTT

D: NA
V: TRBV11-3
size: once
J: TRBJ2-5
CDR3: CASSFYQAQVETQYF
DNA: TGTGCCAGCAGCTTCTATCAGGCCCAAGTGGAGACCCAGTACTTC

D: NA
V: TRBV7-9
size: few
J: TRBJ1-2
CDR3: CASSLVGAYGYTF
DNA: TGTGCCAGCAGCTTAGTGGGGGCCTATGGCTACACCTTC

D: NA
V: TRBV10-3
size: few
J: TRBJ1-1
CDR3: CASQGLRNTEAFF
DNA: TGTGCCTCGCAGGGGCTGCGGAACACTGAAGCTTTCTTT

D: TRBD1
V: TRBV19
size: NA
J: TRBJ1-5
CDR3: CASLSRDRRGSNQPQHF
DNA: TGTGCCAGTCTTTCCCGGGACAGGCGAGGGAGCAATCAGCCCCAGCATTTT

D: NA
V: TRBV28
size: NA
J: TRBJ1-5
CDR3: CASSVNSNQPQHF
DNA: TGTGCCAGCAGTGTAAATAGCAATCAGCCCCAGCATTTT

D: NA
V: TRBV27
size: NA
J: TRBJ1-3
CDR3: CASSLQGDGNTIYF
DNA: TGTGCCAGCAGTTTACAGGGAGATGGAAACACCATATATTTT

D: NA
V: TRBV28
size: once
J: TRBJ1-6
CDR3: CASSFRKSSPLHF
DNA: TGTGCCAGCAGTTTCCGGAAATCCTCACCCCTCCACTTT

D: TRBD2
V: TRBV27
size: NA
J: TRBJ2-1
CDR3: CASSYHSQAGSSYNEQFF
DNA: TGTGCCAGCAGCTATCATTCTCAAGCGGGGAGCTCCTACAATGAGCAGTTCTTC

D: NA
V: TRBV25-1
size: few
J: TRBJ1-2
CDR3: CASSEYLTGSNYGYTF
DNA: TGTGCCAGCAGTGAATACTTAACAGGGTCTAACTATGGCTACACCTTC

D: NA
V: TRBV4-3
size: many
J: TRBJ1-5
CDR3: CASSQDWWQGGNQPQHF
DNA: TGCGCCAGCAGCCAAGATTGGTGGCAGGGTGGCAATCAGCCCCAGCATTTT

D: NA
V: TRBV30
size: once
J: TRBJ1-2
CDR3: CASQGSSSYTF
DNA: TGTGCCTCCCAGGGGAGTTCGAGCTACACCTTC

D: NA
V: TRBV2
size: NA
J: TRBJ2-1
CDR3: CAINAAESSYNEQFF
DNA: TGTGCCATTAATGCCGCAGAAAGCTCCTACAATGAGCAGTTCTTC

D: NA
V: TRBV7-9
size: NA
J: TRBJ2-3
CDR3: CASSSKGPDTQYF
DNA: TGTGCCAGCAGCTCCAAAGGGCCAGATACGCAGTATTTT

D: NA
V: TRBV9
size: NA
J: TRBJ2-3
CDR3: CASSVGGDTQYF
DNA: TGTGCCAGCAGCGTAGGAGGGGATACGCAGTATTTT

D: NA
V: TRBV6-5
size: NA
J: TRBJ1-1
CDR3: CASSYGEGTEAFF
DNA: TGTGCCAGCAGTTACGGGGAGGGCACTGAAGCTTTCTTT

D: TRBD1
V: TRBV30
size: NA
J: TRBJ1-1
CDR3: CAWRTGRVTEAFF
DNA: TGTGCCTGGAGGACAGGGAGAGTCACTGAAGCTTTCTTT

D: NA
V: TRBV7-9
size: NA
J: TRBJ1-6
CDR3: CASSLVGGSPLHF
DNA: TGTGCCAGCAGCTTAGTTGGAGGATCACCCCTCCACTTT

D: NA
V: TRBV7-6
size: NA
J: TRBJ1-3
CDR3: CASSPLGGNSGNTIYF
DNA: TGTGCCAGCAGCCCCCTCGGAGGGAACTCTGGAAACACCATATATTTT

D: NA
V: TRBV2
size: NA
J: TRBJ2-3
CDR3: CASSGPLDTQYF
DNA: TGTGCCAGCAGTGGACCATTAGATACGCAGTATTTT

D: NA
V: TRBV7-8
size: NA
J: TRBJ1-3
CDR3: CASSPSLSTIYF
DNA: TGTGCCAGCAGCCCGAGTCTCAGCACCATATATTTT

D: NA
V: TRBV6-5
size: NA
J: TRBJ1-3
CDR3: CASSYSGEGDGNTIYF
DNA: TGTGCCAGCAGTTATTCGGGCGAGGGGGATGGAAACACCATATATTTT

D: NA
V: TRBV9
size: few
J: TRBJ1-1
CDR3: CASSVGGYTEAFF
DNA: TGTGCCAGCAGCGTAGGAGGGTACACTGAAGCTTTCTTT

D: TRBD1
V: TRBV9
size: NA
J: TRBJ2-3
CDR3: CASSVMGLTGADTQYF
DNA: TGTGCCAGCAGCGTAATGGGCCTGACAGGGGCAGATACGCAGTATTTT

D: TRBD2
V: TRBV18
size: NA
J: TRBJ2-1
CDR3: CASSPRMGGTYNEQFF
DNA: TGTGCCAGCTCACCCCGAATGGGAGGGACCTACAATGAGCAGTTCTTC

D: TRBD1
V: TRBV9
size: few
J: TRBJ1-2
CDR3: CASSTTGEGYTF
DNA: TGTGCCAGCAGCACCACAGGGGAAGGCTACACCTTC

D: NA
V: TRBV28
size: NA
J: TRBJ2-2
CDR3: CASSLPGRHGELFF
DNA: TGTGCCAGCAGTCTCCCTGGGAGGCACGGGGAGCTGTTTTTT

D: NA
V: TRBV4-3
size: NA
J: TRBJ2-3
CDR3: CASSQDTGLGTDTQYF
DNA: TGCGCCAGCAGCCAAGACACAGGGCTCGGCACAGATACGCAGTATTTT

D: TRBD1
V: TRBV28
size: NA
J: TRBJ2-7
CDR3: CASSFLTGGEQYF
DNA: TGTGCCAGCAGTTTCCTGACAGGGGGCGAGCAGTACTTC

D: NA
V: TRBV28
size: NA
J: TRBJ2-7
CDR3: CASSPASTEVGNEQYF
DNA: TGTGCCAGCAGCCCCGCCTCGACCGAGGTTGGAAACGAGCAGTACTTC

D: NA
V: TRBV30
size: NA
J: TRBJ1-1
CDR3: CAWSPGGNTEAFF
DNA: TGTGCCTGGAGTCCCGGCGGAAACACTGAAGCTTTCTTT

D: TRBD2
V: TRBV4-1
size: medium-sized
J: TRBJ2-1
CDR3: CASSQGRAGGHYEQFF
DNA: TGCGCCAGCAGCCAAGGGCGAGCGGGAGGGCACTATGAGCAGTTCTTC

D: NA
V: TRBV9
size: NA
J: TRBJ2-7
CDR3: CASSPGTTYEQYF
DNA: TGTGCCAGCAGCCCAGGGACAACCTACGAGCAGTACTTC

D: TRBD1
V: TRBV6-6
size: NA
J: TRBJ1-5
CDR3: CASSSVTGGGHF
DNA: TGTGCCAGCAGCTCGGTGACAGGGGGGGGGCATTTT

D: NA
V: TRBV6-6
size: NA
J: TRBJ2-7
CDR3: CASSSAYEQYF
DNA: TGTGCCAGCAGTTCCGCCTACGAGCAGTACTTC

D: TRBD1
V: TRBV10-3
size: NA
J: TRBJ1-3
CDR3: CAISANRGSGNTIYF
DNA: TGTGCCATCAGTGCCAACAGGGGATCCGGAAACACCATATATTTT

D: TRBD1
V: TRBV15
size: NA
J: TRBJ1-5
CDR3: CATSTSGGINQPQHF
DNA: TGTGCCACCAGCACCTCAGGGGGGATCAATCAGCCCCAGCATTTT

D: NA
V: TRBV9
size: NA
J: TRBJ2-3
CDR3: CASSESGGAVITDTQYF
DNA: TGTGCCAGCAGCGAGAGTGGAGGGGCCGTAATCACAGATACGCAGTATTTT

D: NA
V: TRBV6-5
size: once
J: TRBJ1-1
CDR3: CASTSYGELNTEAFF
DNA: TGTGCCAGCACCTCTTACGGGGAGCTGAACACTGAAGCTTTCTTT

D: NA
V: TRBV9
size: NA
J: TRBJ2-1
CDR3: CASSLGSYNEQFF
DNA: TGTGCCAGCAGCCTCGGCTCCTACAATGAGCAGTTCTTC

D: NA
V: TRBV4-2
size: NA
J: TRBJ2-2
CDR3: CASTPAPSNTGELFF
DNA: TGTGCCAGCACCCCGGCCCCGTCGAACACCGGGGAGCTGTTTTTT

D: NA
V: TRBV6-6
size: NA
J: TRBJ1-5
CDR3: CASISREGPYQPQHF
DNA: TGTGCCAGCATTTCAAGGGAGGGGCCGTATCAGCCCCAGCATTTT

D: NA
V: TRBV19
size: NA
J: TRBJ2-3
CDR3: CASAPVSTDTQYF
DNA: TGTGCCAGTGCACCTGTTAGCACAGATACGCAGTATTTT

D: NA
V: TRBV4-3
size: NA
J: TRBJ1-6
CDR3: CASSQGMVWNSPLHF
DNA: TGCGCCAGCAGCCAAGGAATGGTATGGAATTCACCCCTCCACTTT

D: TRBD1
V: TRBV5-1
size: NA
J: TRBJ2-6
CDR3: CASSLPTGRSSGANVLTF
DNA: TGCGCCAGCAGCTTACCGACAGGGCGAAGCTCTGGGGCCAACGTCCTGACTTTC

D: NA
V: TRBV11-2
size: NA
J: TRBJ2-7
CDR3: CASSLSVYEQYF
DNA: TGTGCCAGCAGCTTATCAGTATACGAGCAGTACTTC

D: NA
V: TRBV6-5
size: NA
J: TRBJ2-1
CDR3: CASSPSNGGNEQFF
DNA: TGTGCCAGCAGTCCCTCCAATGGGGGGAATGAGCAGTTCTTC

D: NA
V: TRBV28
size: NA
J: TRBJ2-3
CDR3: CASSLSEISSTDTQYF
DNA: TGTGCCAGCAGTTTATCTGAGATTTCGAGCACAGATACGCAGTATTTT

D: TRBD2
V: TRBV29-1
size: NA
J: TRBJ2-5
CDR3: CSVDGLAGEVEETQYF
DNA: TGCAGCGTTGACGGCCTAGCGGGGGAGGTCGAGGAGACCCAGTACTTC

D: NA
V: TRBV13
size: NA
J: TRBJ1-5
CDR3: CASSRQAGQPQHF
DNA: TGTGCCAGCAGTCGACAGGCGGGTCAGCCCCAGCATTTT